This TCR beta chain came from a study of T-cell reconstitution after alpha-beta-depleted transplantation in children (dated by TCRdb to about 2016). With respect to the entire study: The study quantitatively tracked T-cell immune reconstitution after TCRalphabeta/CD19-depleted allogeneic hematopoietic cell transplantation in children using TCR repertoire profiling.

With regard to this clonotype: Its antigen remains unidentified. Base qualities are not at hand, and no much larger clone is one base apart.

Libraries were made using PCR. For sequencing, an Illumina HiSeq 2500 was employed. Molecular barcoding was employed in the preparation of TCR libraries, with unique molecular identifiers being used to normalize TCRbeta repertoire quantification. The public sequencing data were trimmed at Q25 with fastp and processed into clonotypes with MiXCR by TCRdb, which kept only in-frame beta chains. Identical CDR3 protein sequences are pooled into one entry, listed with their most common genes and DNA. The sample table lists 490,000 or so distinct CDR3 sequences, roughly an eighth of them with a count of one. The ten biggest clones cover about 6% of the sample. The germline V gene (reference sequence) specifies SGHNT as CDR1 and YYREEE as CDR2. The germline ends are 19 bases apart after V is trimmed by 9 bases and J by 9 bases. Counted from cysteine to phenylalanine, this CDR3 has 13 amino acids. The DNA shown is the 39-base CDR3, in frame from base 1.

The clonotype was recovered from a human donor who donated a stem cell graft to a child with combined immunodeficiency. This specimen consisted of PBMCs from the stem cell graft donor, obtained from the stem cell graft. Here the chain combines TRBV5-4 and TRBJ2-1; TRBD1 is possibly the D segment (6 matching bases). DNA sequence: TGTGCCATCAGGCCCGTGCAGGGGTTTGAGCAGTTCTTC. The resulting protein is CAIRPVQGFEQFF.